The text below deals with one T cell receptor (beta chain). Drawn from each donor were roughly 10 milliliters of peripheral blood. V was trimmed by 3 bases and J by 2 bases, leaving 9 bases between them. The CDR3 runs 14 residues. From germline, CDR1 is LNHDA and CDR2 SQIVND (reference sequence). The source of the sample is a study of blood T cells in healthy people across ages. PCR was performed a second time for about 7 to 11 cycles using a sample-barcoded 5' primer and a J-beta primer mix. Each CDR3 protein gets one entry after TCRdb re-called the 5' RACE reads with MiXCR. The table shows around 2 million distinct CDR3 sequences, with roughly two fifths occurring only once.

Sequencing input: blood. The TCR comes from a human donor in good health. The V and J genes are TRBV19 and TRBJ2-3; D not certain. CDR3 sequence: CASSMFSPTDTQYF. CDR3 coding DNA: TGTGCCAGTAGTATGTTTAGCCCCACAGATACGCAGTATTTT.